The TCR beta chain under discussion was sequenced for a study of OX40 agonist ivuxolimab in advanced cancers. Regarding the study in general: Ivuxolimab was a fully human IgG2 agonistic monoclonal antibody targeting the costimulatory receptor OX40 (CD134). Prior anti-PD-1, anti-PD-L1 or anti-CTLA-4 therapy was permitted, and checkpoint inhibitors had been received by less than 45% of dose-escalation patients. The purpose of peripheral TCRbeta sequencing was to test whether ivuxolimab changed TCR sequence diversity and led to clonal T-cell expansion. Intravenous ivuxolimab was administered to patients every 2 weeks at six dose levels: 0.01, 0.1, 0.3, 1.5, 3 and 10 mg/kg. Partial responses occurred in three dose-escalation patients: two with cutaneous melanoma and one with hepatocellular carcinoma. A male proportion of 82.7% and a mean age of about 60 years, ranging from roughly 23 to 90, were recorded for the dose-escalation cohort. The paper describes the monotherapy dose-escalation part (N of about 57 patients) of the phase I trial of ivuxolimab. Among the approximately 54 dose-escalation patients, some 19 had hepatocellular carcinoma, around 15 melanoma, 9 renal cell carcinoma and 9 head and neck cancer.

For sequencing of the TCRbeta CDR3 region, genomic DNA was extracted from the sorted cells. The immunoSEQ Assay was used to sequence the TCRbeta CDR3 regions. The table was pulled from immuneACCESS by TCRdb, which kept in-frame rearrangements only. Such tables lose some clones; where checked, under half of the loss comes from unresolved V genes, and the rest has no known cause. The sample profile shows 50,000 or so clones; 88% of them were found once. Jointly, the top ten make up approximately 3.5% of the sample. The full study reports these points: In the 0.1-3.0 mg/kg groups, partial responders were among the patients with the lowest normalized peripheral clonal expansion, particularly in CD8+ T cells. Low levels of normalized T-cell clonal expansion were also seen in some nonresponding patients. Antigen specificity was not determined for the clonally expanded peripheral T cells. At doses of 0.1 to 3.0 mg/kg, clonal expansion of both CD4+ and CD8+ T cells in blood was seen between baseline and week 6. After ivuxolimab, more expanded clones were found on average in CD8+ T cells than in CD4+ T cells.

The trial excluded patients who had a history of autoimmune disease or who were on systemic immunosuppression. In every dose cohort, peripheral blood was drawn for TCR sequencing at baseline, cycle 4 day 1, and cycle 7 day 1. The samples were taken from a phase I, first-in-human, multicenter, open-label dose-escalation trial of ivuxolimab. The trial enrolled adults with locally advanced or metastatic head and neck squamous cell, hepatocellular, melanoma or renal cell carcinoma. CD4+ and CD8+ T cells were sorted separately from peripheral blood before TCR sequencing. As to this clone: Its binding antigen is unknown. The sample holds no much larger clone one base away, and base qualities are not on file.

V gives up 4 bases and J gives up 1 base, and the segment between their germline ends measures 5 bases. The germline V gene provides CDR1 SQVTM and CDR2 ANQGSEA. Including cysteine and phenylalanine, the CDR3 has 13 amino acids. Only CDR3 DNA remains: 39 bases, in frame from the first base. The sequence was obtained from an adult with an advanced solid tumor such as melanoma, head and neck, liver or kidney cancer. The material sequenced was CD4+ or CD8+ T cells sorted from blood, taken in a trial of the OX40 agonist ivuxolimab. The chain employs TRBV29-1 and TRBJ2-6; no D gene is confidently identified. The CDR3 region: CSVGLSGANVLTF. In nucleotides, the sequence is TGCAGCGTTGGTTTGTCTGGGGCCAACGTCCTGACTTTC.